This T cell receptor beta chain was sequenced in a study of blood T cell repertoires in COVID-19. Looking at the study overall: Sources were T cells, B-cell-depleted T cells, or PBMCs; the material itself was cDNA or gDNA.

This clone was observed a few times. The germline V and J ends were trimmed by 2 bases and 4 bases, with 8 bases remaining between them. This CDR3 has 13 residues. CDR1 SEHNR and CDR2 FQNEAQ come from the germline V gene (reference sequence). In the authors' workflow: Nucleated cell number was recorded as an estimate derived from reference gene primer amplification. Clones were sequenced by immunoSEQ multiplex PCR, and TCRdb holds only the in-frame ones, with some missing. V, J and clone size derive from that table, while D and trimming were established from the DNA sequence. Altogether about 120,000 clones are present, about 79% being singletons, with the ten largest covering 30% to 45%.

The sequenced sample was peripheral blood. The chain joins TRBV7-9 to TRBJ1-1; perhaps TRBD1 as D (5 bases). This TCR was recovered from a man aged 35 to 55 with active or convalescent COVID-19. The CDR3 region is CASSLFGGTEAFF. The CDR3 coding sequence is TGTGCCAGCAGCTTATTCGGGGGCACTGAAGCTTTCTTT.